This TCR beta chain appears in the sequencing data of a study of blood T cell repertoires in COVID-19. In the authors' methods: Nucleated cell counts were estimated from reference gene primer amplification. TCRdb's copy holds only in-frame clones and misses some; the assay was immunoSEQ multiplex PCR. The V and J calls and clone size come from that table; D and trimming were worked out from the DNA. The sample shows about 35,000 clones, about 87% of them seen only once. V shed 4 bases, J shed 10 bases, and the junction held 8 bases outside the gene matches. Germline assignment: CDR1 SGHNT and CDR2 YYREEE (reference sequence). This CDR3 contains 15 residues.

The sequence came from a human donor in a cohort sampled during active COVID-19. The sample comprised peripheral blood. The genes are TRBV5-4 and TRBJ1-6, with 10 bases fitting TRBD1. Here the CDR3 reads CASSKWSGQGSPLHF. CDR3 in DNA: TGTGCCAGCAGCAAATGGTCGGGACAGGGGTCACCCCTCCACTTT.